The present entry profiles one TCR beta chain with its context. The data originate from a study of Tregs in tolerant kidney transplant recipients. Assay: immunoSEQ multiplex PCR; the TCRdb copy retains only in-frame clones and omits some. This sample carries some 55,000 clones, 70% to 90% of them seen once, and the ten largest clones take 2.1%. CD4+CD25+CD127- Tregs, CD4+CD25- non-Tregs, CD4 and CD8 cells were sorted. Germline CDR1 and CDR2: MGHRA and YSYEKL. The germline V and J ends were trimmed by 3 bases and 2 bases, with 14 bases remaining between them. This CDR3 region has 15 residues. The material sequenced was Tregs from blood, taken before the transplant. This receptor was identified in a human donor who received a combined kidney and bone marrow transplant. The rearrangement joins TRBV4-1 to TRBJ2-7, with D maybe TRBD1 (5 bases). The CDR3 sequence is CASSQGLGWTYEQYF. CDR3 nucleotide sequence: TGCGCCAGCAGCCAGGGGCTCGGGTGGACCTACGAGCAGTACTTC.